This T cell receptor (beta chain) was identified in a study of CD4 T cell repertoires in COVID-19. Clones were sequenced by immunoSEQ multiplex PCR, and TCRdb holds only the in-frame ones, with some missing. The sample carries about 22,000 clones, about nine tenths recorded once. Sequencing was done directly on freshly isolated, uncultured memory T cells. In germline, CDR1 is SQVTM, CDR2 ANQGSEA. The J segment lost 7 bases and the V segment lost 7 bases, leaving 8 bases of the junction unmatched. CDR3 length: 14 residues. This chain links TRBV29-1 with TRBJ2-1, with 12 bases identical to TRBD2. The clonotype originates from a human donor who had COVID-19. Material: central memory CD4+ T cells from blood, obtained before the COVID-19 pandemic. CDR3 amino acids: CSAAGTSGLNEQFF. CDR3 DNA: TGCAGCGCTGCCGGGACTAGCGGGTTAAATGAGCAGTTCTTC.